Listed below are T cell receptor beta chains from one sample, sequenced in a study of T cell repertoires in cytomegalovirus infection. One entry per CDR3 protein results from TCRdb running MiXCR on the reads. Of about 130,000 distinct CDR3 sequences listed, approximately 30% were seen once; the top ten hold 52%. What these receptors recognize is not known. The sample in question was CD8+ T cells from cultured PBMCs, obtained from culture after CMV antigen stimulation. These TCRs come from a human donor in good health (CMV status not recorded). Some clones in this sample may be carry-over from other donors' samples. Each CDR3 is given with its conserved first and last residue. A D gene is named only where the DNA matches it firmly. Expanded clones get a size class; other rows say once, few or many, or leave the size out.

v_call,clone_size,d_call,j_call,cdr3_aa,cdr3_nt
TRBV9,many,-,TRBJ2-1,CASSVALYGEQFF,TGTGCCAGCAGCGTAGCTCTCTACGGGGAGCAGTTCTTC
TRBV7-6,-,TRBD2,TRBJ2-3,CVSSSQTSGIRTDTQYF,TGTGTCAGCAGCTCCCAGACTAGCGGGATTCGCACAGATACGCAGTATTTT
TRBV28,many,-,TRBJ1-1,CASSLFGRAEAFF,TGTGCCAGCAGTTTATTCGGGAGGGCTGAAGCTTTCTTT
TRBV6-1,-,-,TRBJ2-7,CASSEGLPEAPYEQYF,TGTGCCAGCAGTGAAGGGTTACCGGAGGCACCTTACGAGCAGTACTTC
TRBV7-8,few,-,TRBJ1-2,CASSATGSYYTF,TGTGCCAGCAGCGCGACAGGATCGTACTACACCTTC
TRBV7-9,few,-,TRBJ1-1,CASRSGGTNTEAFF,TGTGCCAGCAGATCGGGGGGTACGAACACTGAAGCTTTCTTT
TRBV7-2,-,TRBD2,TRBJ2-2,CASSLQLAGGPGELVF,TGTGCCAGCAGCTTACAACTAGCGGGGGGGCCCGGGGAGCTGGTTTTT
TRBV7-9,few,-,TRBJ2-2,CASSGTTSFGELFF,TGTGCCAGCAGCGGCACAACTAGTTTCGGGGAGCTGTTTTTT
TRBV28,-,-,TRBJ1-5,CASSDSQPQHF,TGTGCCAGCAGCGACTCTCAGCCCCAGCATTTT
TRBV7-6,-,-,TRBJ2-2,CASSNTGPTGELFF,TGTGCCAGCAGCAACACAGGACCCACCGGGGAGCTGTTTTTT
TRBV2,-,TRBD2,TRBJ2-1,CASGTSGGNEQFF,TGTGCCAGCGGGACTAGCGGGGGGAATGAGCAGTTCTTC
TRBV27,once,-,TRBJ2-1,CASSVTGKNEQFF,TGTGCCAGCAGTGTAACGGGGAAGAATGAGCAGTTCTTC
TRBV5-3,-,TRBD1,TRBJ1-2,CASSFQGGWYGYTF,TGTGCCAGCAGCTTCCAGGGGGGTTGGTATGGCTACACCTTC
TRBV10-3,-,-,TRBJ2-1,CAISETPPDTSYNEQFF,TGTGCCATCAGTGAGACCCCACCAGATACCTCCTACAATGAGCAGTTCTTC
TRBV7-6,-,-,TRBJ2-1,CASSHLYNEQFF,TGTGCCAGCAGCCACCTCTACAATGAGCAGTTCTTC
TRBV27,-,-,TRBJ2-7,CASSKGARLEYEQYF,TGTGCCAGCAGTAAAGGGGCCAGGTTAGAATACGAGCAGTACTTC
TRBV7-2,few,-,TRBJ2-3,CASSLWLGTDTQYF,TGTGCCAGCAGCTTATGGCTAGGTACAGATACGCAGTATTTT